This TCR beta chain originates from a study of cytomegalovirus exposure and HLA in healthy donors. Study-wide results and limits: On later analysis, the bulk of CMV-associated TCR beta chains appeared to be HLA-restricted.

Unrecorded immune exposure was likely among donors, who were nominally healthy when sampled. Concerning this clone itself: Its antigen is currently unknown.

Researchers ran the PCR with 60 Vbeta and 13 Jbeta primers. The assay was immunoSEQ multiplex PCR, and TCRdb's table has in-frame clones only and misses some. This table holds 200,000 to 250,000 clones, 75% found once. The junction had 7 bases not matched to a gene; V was cut back by 4 bases and J by 6 bases. The CDR3 length is 16 residues. From germline, CDR1 is SGDLS and CDR2 YYNGEE. This chain links TRBV9 with TRBJ2-3; 14 positions match TRBD2. The source of this sequence is a woman in her thirties in good health and CMV-seronegative. The sample consisted of PBMCs. DNA of the CDR3: TGTGCCAGCAGCATGGGACTAGCGGGAGATTCGGATACGCAGTATTTT. As protein: CASSMGLAGDSDTQYF.